This T cell receptor (beta chain) was identified during a study of T cells after somatic rescue of genetic block. CDR1 is SGDLS, CDR2 YYNGEE, per germline. This CDR3 contains 14 residues. V shed 2 bases and J shed 2 bases, with 11 bases lying between them. Repertoires were generated with immunoSEQ multiplex PCR, while TCRdb's copy carries only in-frame clones and drops some. This table holds 110,000 or so clones, under 95% found once. The sample was peripheral blood mononuclear cells (PBMCs). The J gene is TRBJ2-7, the V gene TRBV9, with a possible D match to TRBD2 (5 bases). The receptor was isolated from a woman between 18 and 30 years old. CDR3 DNA: TGTGCCAGCAGCGTCGGACTCCTCCCCTACGAGCAGTACTTC. Its protein is CASSVGLLPYEQYF.